The 30 T cell receptor beta chains below come from one sample, sequenced in a study of T cell clonotyping in hematopoietic cell transplantation. Only in-frame clones appear in the TCRdb table, and some are missing; sequencing was by immunoSEQ multiplex PCR. The sample yields several thousand clones, 70% seen once. This material consisted of PBMCs, taken 100 days after allogeneic stem cell transplant. These receptor sequences come from a male patient between 55 and 70 years old who had an allogeneic stem cell transplant, so the T cells may come from the graft donor. Some clones in this sample may be carry-over from other donors' samples.

This clone has just a few counts. An end of the junction differs from the germline gene, which may be a read error. This CDR3 reads CASSWTPTGELFF. The CDR3, as DNA: TGTGCTAGCAGTTGGACCCCCACCGGGGAGCTGTTTTTT. The chain is built from TRBV7-7 and TRBJ2-2; D is ambiguous. Germline V lookup: CDR1 SSHAT, CDR2 FNYEAQ (reference sequence). This CDR3 region has 13 residues.

This clone was counted once. The CDR3 reads CASSSDRVGEQYF. The CDR3 DNA sequence: TGTGCCAGCAGCTCGGACAGGGTCGGCGAGCAGTACTTC. This chain links TRBV7-2 with TRBJ2-7; 8 bases map to TRBD1. The germline V gene has CDR1 SGHTA and CDR2 FQGNSA. With V trimmed by 4 bases and J by 6 bases, 5 bases remained unmatched. The CDR3 loop spans 13 amino acids.

Within the sample, this clone is medium-sized. The chain employs TRBV11-1 and TRBJ1-1, with D perhaps TRBD1 (6 bases). Looked up from germline, CDR1 is SGHAT and CDR2 is FQDESV (reference sequence). The CDR3 extends over 14 amino acids. V was clipped by 2 bases and J by 3 bases, with 10 bases between them. CDR3 sequence: CASSLRNRDTEAFF. In DNA, the CDR3 is TGTGCCAGCAGCTTAAGAAACAGGGACACTGAAGCTTTCTTT.

V is TRBV30 and J is TRBJ2-5, with D maybe TRBD1 (6 bases). The end of the DNA fits TRBJ2-7 better, so the J call may be wrong. Germline V gives CDR1 GTSNPN, CDR2 SVGIG (reference sequence). This CDR3 spans 11 amino acids. CDR3 amino acids: CAWGGGYEQYF. The CDR3 DNA follows: TGTGCCTGGGGGGGCGGTTACGAGCAGTACTTC.

Worth noting for this clone: One end of the junction does not line up with germline, which may come from a read error. The chain couples TRBV4-3 to TRBJ2-7; D remains unclear. The CDR3 is 16 residues long. CDR1 and CDR2 from the germline V gene are LGHNA and YSLEER. In nucleotides, the CDR3 is TGCGCCAGCAGCCAAGCACGTGAGACAAGACCCTACGAGCAGCACTTC. Encoded protein: CASSQARETRPYEQHF.

The rearrangement links TRBV27 to TRBJ1-1; TRBD1 matches at 7 bases. The V segment lost 3 bases and the J segment 5 bases; nucleotides outside the gene matches: 6. Per the germline V gene, CDR1 is MNHEY and CDR2 is SMNVEV (reference sequence). The CDR3 sequence is 14 residues long. The CDR3 DNA reads as TGTGCCAGCAGTTTCAGCAGGGGGAATACTGAAGCTTTCTTT. The encoded protein is CASSFSRGNTEAFF.

The gene calls are TRBV27 and TRBJ1-2; unclear D gene. The CDR3 contains 14 residues. The V end lost 6 bases, the J end lost 4 bases, and 15 bases lay between the germline ends. Germline CDR1 is MNHEY and CDR2 is SMNVEV (reference sequence). For the CDR3, the DNA is TGTGCCAGCAGCCACAAGGGTGACTCCTATGGCTACACCTTC. As protein: CASSHKGDSYGYTF.

This chain uses TRBV6-1 with TRBJ2-7; TRBD1 aligns across 7 bases. There are 13 residues in the CDR3. CDR1 and CDR2 (germline): MNHNS, SASEGT. Unmatched junction bases numbered 10, after V lost 2 bases and J lost 12 bases. The CDR3 spells CASSEIGTAQGYF. For the CDR3, the DNA is TGTGCCAGCAGTGAAATCGGGACAGCCCAGGGGTACTTC.

The rearrangement uses TRBV6-5 and TRBJ1-3; D ambiguous. The V gene's germline CDR1 is MNHEY and CDR2 SVGAGI. The CDR3 runs to 13 residues. V was clipped by 3 bases and J by 0 bases, with 3 bases between them. The CDR3 bases are TGTGCCAGCAGTTATAGCTCTGGAAACACCATATATTTT. It is translated as CASSYSSGNTIYF.

The rearrangement links TRBV6-7 to TRBJ2-3; maybe TRBD2 (5 bases). TRBV6-7 is an ORF, with its function uncertain. The CDR3 is 14 amino acids. Trimming took off 3 bases at V and 1 base at J, with 8 bases between the two ends. The CDR3 loop is CASSYLEGTDTQYF. The CDR3, as DNA: TGTGCCAGCAGTTATCTGGAGGGCACAGATACGCAGTATTTT.

This chain connects TRBV6-5 to TRBJ2-1; D remains ambiguous. Deletions cut 6 bases from V and 5 bases from J, with 11 bases between. The CDR3 consists of 13 residues. Germline loops: CDR1 MNHEY, CDR2 SVGAGI. CDR3 nucleotides: TGTGCCAGCAGCCCCCCCCAAGACAATGAGCAGTTCTTC. It encodes CASSPPQDNEQFF.

J is TRBJ1-5 and V is TRBV2; possibly TRBD1 for D (6 bases). Trimming took 6 bases from V and 1 from J, leaving 10 bases between them. CDR3 size: 14 residues. Germline V gene sequence: CDR1 SNHLY, CDR2 FYNNEI. The CDR3 nucleotides read TGTGCCAGCAGAGGACAGTACAGCAATCAGCCCCAGCATTTT. Translated: CASRGQYSNQPQHF.

This clone was counted once. The V and J genes are TRBV19 and TRBJ1-5; 7 positions match TRBD1. The CDR3 has 15 amino acids. Germline loops: CDR1 LNHDA, CDR2 SQIVND (reference sequence). The junction had 9 bases not matched to a gene; V was cut back by 9 bases and J by 1 base. CDR3 in DNA: TGTGCCAGCGATCCGGGACAGACAAGCAATCAGCCCCAGCATTTT. It translates to CASDPGQTSNQPQHF.

The V call is TRBV5-1, the J call TRBJ2-1; TRBD2 aligns across 7 bases. Germline V lookup: CDR1 SGHRS, CDR2 YFSETQ. This CDR3 spans 15 amino acids. The V and J ends lost 4 bases and 6 bases, in that order; junction bases with no gene match: 10. CDR3 coding DNA: TGCGCCAGCAGCCCCCCGGGGGGAGCTGGCAATGAGCAGTTCTTC. Translated, it gives CASSPPGGAGNEQFF.

The chain has TRBV30 and TRBJ2-5; TRBD1 aligns across 9 bases. The end of the DNA fits TRBJ2-7 better, so the J call may be wrong. The CDR3 contains 14 residues. Germline CDR1 reads GTSNPN; CDR2 reads SVGIG (reference sequence). CDR3 bases: TGTGCCTGGAGTCCCGGGACAGGGATATACGAGCAGTACTTC. Amino acid sequence: CAWSPGTGIYEQYF.

The chain couples TRBV2 to TRBJ2-7; the D gene could be TRBD1 or TRBD2 (5 bases each). Trimming left V 6 bases short and J 5 bases short, with 17 bases between. CDR1 and CDR2 from the germline V gene are SNHLY and FYNNEI. The CDR3 covers 14 residues. The CDR3 coding sequence is TGTGCCAGCAGGTATATCGGGACCTTCAACGAGCAGTACTTC. Protein sequence: CASRYIGTFNEQYF.

This sequence joins TRBV2 and TRBJ2-2; 9 positions agree with TRBD1. CDR3 length: 15 residues. CDR1 SNHLY and CDR2 FYNNEI come from the germline V gene. Germline trimming cut 6 bases from V and 6 bases from J; bases unmatched to any gene: 8. In DNA form, the CDR3 reads TGTGCCAGCAGGACCGGGACAGGGTGGTCCGGGGAGCTGTTTTTT. As protein: CASRTGTGWSGELFF.

This chain links TRBV18 with TRBJ2-7; D gene ambiguous. CDR1 KGHSH and CDR2 LQKENI come from the germline V gene. Trimming pared 3 bases from V and 6 bases from J, leaving 9 bases between. The CDR3 is made up of 12 amino acids. The DNA for the CDR3 is TGTGCCAGCTCACCCGAAATGGTCGAGCAGTACTTC. Translating gives CASSPEMVEQYF.

The chain joins TRBV19 to TRBJ1-5; possibly TRBD1 for D (5 bases). Germline V CDR1 and CDR2: LNHDA, SQIVND (reference sequence). The CDR3 spans 16 residues. V was cut by 3 bases and J by 6 bases, with 18 bases left in between. CDR3 residues: CASSINGPRAGQPQHF. The CDR3 coding sequence is TGTGCCAGTAGTATCAATGGACCCAGGGCAGGTCAGCCCCAGCATTTT.

The chain employs TRBV23-1 and TRBJ2-7; 15 bases agree with TRBD2. TRBV23-1 is assigned to the ORF class and has an uncertain function. V shed 0 bases and J 2 bases; nucleotides not matched to a gene: 14. This CDR3 contains 21 residues. The CDR3 nucleotides are TGCGCCAGCAGTCAATCGAAGGGGACCGGGACTAGCGGGAGGACTCCCTACGAGCAGTACTTC. It yields the protein CASSQSKGTGTSGRTPYEQYF.

The V gene is TRBV2, the J gene TRBJ1-2; D not certain. Trimming removed 3 bases from V and 5 bases from J, with 10 bases in between. Looked up from germline, CDR1 is SNHLY and CDR2 is FYNNEI. The CDR3 totals 13 residues. CDR3 nucleotide sequence: TGTGCCAGCAGTGATAGGCCTGATTATGGCTACACCTTC. Amino acid sequence: CASSDRPDYGYTF.

This chain uses TRBV2 with TRBJ1-5; D is perhaps TRBD1 (5 bases). Germline V gene lookup returns CDR1 SNHLY and CDR2 FYNNEI. The CDR3 has 15 residues. V gave up 7 bases and J gave up 6 bases, with 19 bases separating them. The CDR3 protein is CASMEQARLGQPQHF. In nucleotides, the CDR3 is TGTGCCAGCATGGAACAGGCACGGCTAGGTCAGCCCCAGCATTTT. The full variable domain, rest sourced from reference TRBV2 and TRBJ1-5, is EPEVTQTPSHQVTQMGQEVILRCVPISNHLYFYWYRQILGQKVEFLVSFYNNEISEKSEIFDDQFSVERPDGSNFTLKIRSTKLEDSAMYFCASMEQARLGQPQHFGDGTRLSIL.

The chain carries TRBV19 and TRBJ2-2; 7 nucleotides agree with TRBD2. This CDR3 spans 14 amino acids. V shed 7 bases, J shed 5 bases, and the junction held 7 bases outside the gene matches. Germline V gives CDR1 LNHDA, CDR2 SQIVND (reference sequence). CDR3 protein: CASNWAGETGELFF. CDR3 DNA sequence: TGTGCCAGTAACTGGGCGGGAGAAACCGGGGAGCTGTTTTTT.

The V call is TRBV27, the J call TRBJ2-7; 9 bases map to TRBD1. The CDR3 consists of 14 residues. The J segment lost 2 bases and the V segment lost 6 bases, leaving 5 bases of the junction unmatched. Germline CDR1 and CDR2: MNHEY and SMNVEV (reference sequence). Here the CDR3 DNA reads TGTGCCAGCAGACCCGGGACAGGGACCTACGAGCAGTACTTC. Its translation is CASRPGTGTYEQYF.

J is TRBJ1-2 and V is TRBV25-1, with 7 bases identical to TRBD1. The CDR3 extends over 12 amino acids. V lost 4 bases to trimming and J lost 5 bases; unmatched junction nucleotides: 1. The germline V gene encodes CDR1 MGHDK and CDR2 SYGVNS. This CDR3 reads CASSATGYGYTF. The CDR3 bases are TGTGCCAGCAGTGCGACAGGGTATGGCTACACCTTC.

The chain employs TRBV6-5 and TRBJ1-2, with D possibly being TRBD1 (6 bases). The germline V gene has CDR1 MNHEY and CDR2 SVGAGI. Trimming took off 0 bases at V and 5 bases at J, with 13 bases between the two ends. This CDR3 is built from 15 residues. CDR3 sequence reads: CASSYSQGLGYGYTF. The CDR3 region has the DNA TGTGCCAGCAGTTACTCCCAGGGGCTAGGGTATGGCTACACCTTC.

The chain couples TRBV27 to TRBJ2-7; D may be TRBD2 (6 bases). The germline gives CDR1 MNHEY, CDR2 SMNVEV (reference sequence). V lost 5 bases and J 7 bases, leaving 15 bases between the germline ends. CDR3 length: 13 residues. This chain's CDR3 is CASSPTVAGEQYF. Here the CDR3 DNA reads TGTGCCAGCAGTCCGACGGTGGCGGGAGAGCAGTACTTC.

This rearrangement joins TRBV7-3 to TRBJ2-7; 7 nucleotides agree with TRBD2. V dropped 4 bases and J dropped 3; count of bases not matched to a gene: 9. The CDR3 is made up of 15 amino acids. CDR1 is SGHTA and CDR2 is FQGTGA in the germline V gene. Written as DNA, the CDR3 is TGTGCCAGCAGCTCCGGAGTCGGGGAGGGCTACGAGCAGTACTTC. It codes for CASSSGVGEGYEQYF.

The rearrangement uses TRBV5-1 and TRBJ2-7; D might be TRBD1 or TRBD2, each matching 6 bases. V lost 7 bases, J lost 2 bases, and 16 bases lay in between. CDR3 length: 14 amino acids. The V gene's germline CDR1 is SGHRS and CDR2 YFSETQ. The DNA for the CDR3 is TGCGCCAGCCAAGATAGCGGACAGACCTACGAGCAGTACTTC. It specifies CASQDSGQTYEQYF.

This clone was counted a few times. The V and J genes are TRBV2 and TRBJ2-1, with D perhaps TRBD1 (5 bases). This CDR3 is built from 10 residues. V was clipped by 9 bases and J by 13 bases, with 13 bases between them. The germline gives CDR1 SNHLY, CDR2 FYNNEI. The CDR3 is CASFGRVQFF. The CDR3 coding sequence is TGTGCCAGTTTCGGCAGGGTACAGTTCTTC.